The 21 T cell receptor beta chains in this list originate from one sample, sequenced in a study of T cell responses to AZD1222 COVID-19 vaccine (dated by TCRdb to about 2021). Libraries were built with the immunoSEQ multiplex PCR assay. The table was pulled from immuneACCESS by TCRdb, which kept in-frame rearrangements only. Such tables lose some clones; where checked, under half of the loss comes from unresolved V genes, and the rest has no known cause. The sample table holds 65,000 to 85,000 clones, of which about 80% were seen once. Jointly, the top ten make up more than 13% of the sample. What this sample's time point label stands for: about 28 days (+/-7) after the second vaccine dose. The material sequenced was peripheral blood, taken 28 days after the second AZD1222 dose. All receptors come from an adult who received the AZD1222 COVID-19 vaccine.

This clone was picked up one time. The DNA of the CDR3 is TGTGCCAGCTGTGGGGGTCCGGGACATGAAGCTTTCTTT. Translated, it gives CASCGGPGHEAFF. The rearrangement links TRBV2 to TRBJ1-1; D might be TRBD1 (6 bases). The ends were cut back, 8 bases at V and 7 bases at J, with 17 bases in the middle. The CDR3 covers 13 residues. Germline V gene sequence: CDR1 SNHLY, CDR2 FYNNEI.

The chain carries TRBV10-3 and TRBJ1-3; unclear D gene. CDR3 length equals 12 residues. Trimming left V 2 bases short and J 8 bases short, with 7 bases between. Germline V gives CDR1 ENHRY, CDR2 SYGVKD. The CDR3 bases are TGTGCCATCAGTGAGGGTCTAGACACCATATATTTT. This sequence encodes CAISEGLDTIYF.

The chain uses TRBV29-1 and TRBJ1-2, with D unclear. V dropped 0 bases and J dropped 8 bases, with 10 bases sitting between them. This CDR3 has 12 amino acids. Per germline, CDR1 SQVTM and CDR2 ANQGSEA. CDR3 amino acids: CSVEDLRAGYTF. DNA of the CDR3: TGCAGCGTTGAAGATCTTCGGGCAGGCTACACCTTC.

The chain joins TRBV7-2 to TRBJ2-2; 13 bases map to TRBD2. The germline CDR1 and CDR2 sequences are SGHTA and FQGNSA. This CDR3 is 18 amino acids long. J gave up 0 bases and V 5 bases, and 6 bases lay outside the gene matches. The CDR3 protein is CASSDRLAGGPNTGELFF. CDR3 in DNA: TGTGCCAGCAGCGACAGACTAGCGGGGGGACCGAACACCGGGGAGCTGTTTTTT.

The chain recombines TRBV6-6 with TRBJ1-2; TRBD1 aligns across 8 bases. V lost 2 bases, J lost 0 bases, and 2 bases stayed unmatched. CDR1 is MNHNY and CDR2 is SVGAGI in the germline V gene (reference sequence). This CDR3 spans 15 amino acids. This chain's CDR3 is CASSYGTGSNYGYTF. The CDR3 DNA sequence: TGTGCCAGCAGTTACGGGACAGGCTCTAACTATGGCTACACCTTC.

This chain links TRBV10-3 with TRBJ1-1; D gene uncertain. The CDR3 covers 11 residues. The V end lost 0 bases, the J end lost 10 bases, and 6 bases lay between the germline ends. Germline CDR1 reads ENHRY; CDR2 reads SYGVKD. The CDR3 DNA sequence: TGTGCCATCAGTGAGTCTAGGCGAGCTTTCTTT. It is translated as CAISESRRAFF.

The chain employs TRBV6-5 and TRBJ1-2; D possibly corresponds to TRBD1 (5 bases). The CDR3 has 15 amino acids. V lost 5 bases, J lost 4 bases, and 17 bases lay in between. Per the germline V gene, CDR1 is MNHEY and CDR2 is SVGAGI. CDR3 in amino acids: CASSPTETAPYGYTF. In DNA, the CDR3 is TGTGCCAGCAGTCCGACGGAGACAGCTCCCTATGGCTACACCTTC.

This chain connects TRBV19 to TRBJ1-6; D is unclear. CDR3 size: 13 residues. Germline V CDR1 and CDR2: LNHDA, SQIVND (reference sequence). V gave up 0 bases and J gave up 6 bases, with 3 bases separating them. CDR3 loop: CASSIEGNSPLHF. In DNA, the CDR3 is TGTGCCAGTAGTATAGAGGGTAATTCACCCCTCCACTTT.

V gene TRBV7-9 combines with J gene TRBJ1-2; D gene uncertain. CDR1 is SEHNR, CDR2 FQNEAQ, per germline (reference sequence). The CDR3 runs to 14 residues. V was pared by 1 base and J by 4 bases, with 10 bases between. CDR3 sequence: CASSLVGPSYGYTF. The CDR3 DNA reads as TGTGCCAGCAGCTTAGTCGGCCCAAGCTATGGCTACACCTTC.

This sequence joins TRBV19 and TRBJ1-1, with D tentatively TRBD1 (6 bases). The germline V gene has CDR1 LNHDA and CDR2 SQIVND (reference sequence). V was clipped by 3 bases and J by 2 bases, with 16 bases between them. This CDR3 is 16 amino acids long. The chain's CDR3 is CASSIGSGAVNTEAFF. The CDR3 DNA is TGTGCCAGTAGTATCGGGTCAGGGGCAGTTAACACTGAAGCTTTCTTT.

The V gene is TRBV25-1, the J gene TRBJ1-1; D unclear. V lost 2 bases and J lost 0, with 10 bases in between. Germline values: CDR1 MGHDK, CDR2 SYGVNS. CDR3 length: 15 residues. The CDR3: CASSEKTTMNTEAFF. The CDR3 DNA follows: TGTGCCAGCAGTGAAAAGACAACAATGAACACTGAAGCTTTCTTT.

The CDR3 nucleotides are TGCGCCAGCAGCTCCGGGGGGGACACTGAAGCTTTCTTT. It is translated as CASSSGGDTEAFF. V is TRBV5-1 and J is TRBJ1-1, with D tentatively TRBD1 (5 bases). V was trimmed by 3 bases and J by 3 bases, leaving 9 bases between them. Germline V gene data show CDR1 as SGHRS and CDR2 as YFSETQ. The CDR3 contains 13 residues. Drawing the rest from reference TRBV5-1 and TRBJ1-1, the complete variable domain is KAGVTQTPRYLIKTRGQQVTLSCSPISGHRSVSWYQQTPGQGLQFLFEYFSETQRNKGNFPGRFSGRQFSNSRSEMNVSTLELGDSALYLCASSSGGDTEAFFGQGTRLTVV.

This sequence joins TRBV7-9 and TRBJ1-1; no clear D gene. V shed 6 bases and J shed 2 bases, with 13 bases lying between them. Germline lookup yields CDR1 SEHNR and CDR2 FQNEAQ (reference sequence). The CDR3 runs to 14 residues. The CDR3 DNA follows: TGTGCCAGCAGATCACTACACTCCAACACTGAAGCTTTCTTT. Translated, it gives CASRSLHSNTEAFF.

The table lists this clone with a count of one. The chain couples TRBV7-6 to TRBJ2-2; TRBD2 agrees at 12 bases. Germline V gives CDR1 SGHVS, CDR2 FNYEAQ. CDR3 length: 18 residues. Trimming removed 5 bases from V and 6 bases from J; junction bases left unmatched: 13. The CDR3 sequence is CASSPLLTSGGWPGELFF. The CDR3 coding sequence is TGTGCCAGCAGCCCCCTTTTGACTAGCGGGGGATGGCCCGGGGAGCTGTTTTTT.

The chain carries TRBV18 and TRBJ2-7, with D maybe TRBD1 (5 bases). CDR3 size: 13 residues. Germline CDR1 KGHSH, CDR2 LQKENI. With 3 bases removed from V and 1 base from J, the gap between germline ends came to 7 bases. The DNA for the CDR3 is TGTGCCAGCTCACCTGGGGCTTCCTACGAGCAGTACTTC. The encoded protein is CASSPGASYEQYF.

V is TRBV10-3 and J is TRBJ1-2, with no clear D. The CDR3 runs 14 residues. CDR1 and CDR2 from the germline V gene are ENHRY and SYGVKD. Deletions cut 3 bases from V and 4 bases from J, with 12 bases between. This CDR3 is CAISDRRAIYGYTF. The CDR3 region has the DNA TGTGCCATCAGTGACAGGAGAGCTATCTATGGCTACACCTTC.

The rearrangement joins TRBV13 to TRBJ1-4, with D hard to call. V lost 5 bases, J lost 5 bases, and 12 bases lay in between. Germline CDR1 reads PRHDT; CDR2 reads FYEKMQ (reference sequence). The CDR3 has 14 amino acids. The chain's CDR3 is CASSPTGANEKLFF. In nucleotides, the CDR3 is TGTGCCAGCAGCCCGACTGGAGCGAATGAAAAACTGTTTTTT.

The count of this clone is one. DNA for the CDR3: TGTGCCAGCAGCAGCGGGGGCCCCTACAATGAGCAGTTCTTC. It is translated as CASSSGGPYNEQFF. The chain couples TRBV5-8 to TRBJ2-1; 8 bases fit TRBD2. V dropped 4 bases and J dropped 2; count of bases not matched to a gene: 2. Germline V gene sequence: CDR1 SGHTS, CDR2 YDEGEE. CDR3 length: 14 residues.

In this sample, this clone turned up many times. V is TRBV2 and J is TRBJ2-1; no clear D. V was pared by 1 base and J by 7 bases, with 8 bases between. The CDR3 loop spans 13 amino acids. The V gene's germline CDR1 is SNHLY and CDR2 FYNNEI. CDR3 protein: CASSEELRNEQFF. The CDR3 DNA reads TGTGCCAGCAGTGAAGAGTTGCGGAATGAGCAGTTCTTC.

The chain carries TRBV19 and TRBJ1-1; 7 bases line up with TRBD1. Trimming cost V 6 bases and J 2 bases; bases outside gene matches: 6. This CDR3 is built from 14 residues. Germline V gives CDR1 LNHDA, CDR2 SQIVND (reference sequence). In nucleotides, the CDR3 is TGTGCCAGTAGCAAGACAGGGCTTAACACTGAAGCTTTCTTT. Its protein is CASSKTGLNTEAFF.

This clone came up once. The chain combines TRBV9 with TRBJ2-3, with 7 bases identical to TRBD2. CDR3 size: 14 residues. V was clipped by 3 bases and J by 5 bases; unmatched bases: 6. Germline CDR1 and CDR2: SGDLS and YYNGEE. For the CDR3, the DNA is TGTGCCAGCAGCGAACGACTAGCTAGAGATACGCAGTATTTT. This translates into CASSERLARDTQYF.